A selection of T cell receptor beta chains follows, all from one sample in a study of identifying expanded T cells in peripheral blood. Some clones are missing from TCRdb's copy, which holds only in-frame ones; the method was immunoSEQ multiplex PCR. The table has roughly 56,000 clones, around 86% seen once. Sequenced material: blood. The receptor source for this set is a person between 18 and 70 years old in good health. CDR3s include the opening cysteine and the closing phenylalanine or tryptophan. The D gene is left open where the match is weak. Size is omitted from some rows. Given values are once, few, many or a class for expanded clones.

11	TRBV5-6	NA	TRBJ1-1	NA	TGTGCCAGCAGCAAAAGCACTGAAGCTTTCTTT	CASSKSTEAFF
14	TRBV11-2	NA	TRBJ2-1	NA	TGTGCCAGCAGCCCCAGGCAGGCTGGGAATGAGCAGTTCTTC	CASSPRQAGNEQFF
15	TRBV30	NA	TRBJ2-2	NA	TGTGCCTGGAGTGTACGGCGGAAACACACCGGGGAGCTGTTTTTT	CAWSVRRKHTGELFF
16	TRBV4-3	NA	TRBJ2-1	TRBD1	TGCGCCAGCAGCCAAGATGCGGCAGGGGGCTACAATGAGCAGTTCTTC	CASSQDAAGGYNEQFF
13	TRBV6-4	NA	TRBJ2-3	NA	TGTGCCAGCAGTGCTACAGAGGGAGATACGCAGTATTTT	CASSATEGDTQYF
15	TRBV7-2	NA	TRBJ2-6	NA	TGTGCCAGCAGCCCTGGGGGGTCTGGGGCCAACGTCCTGACTTTC	CASSPGGSGANVLTF
14	TRBV27	NA	TRBJ1-2	TRBD1	TGTGCCAGCAGTTCCCCGGGACAGAGCCAGGGCTACACCTTC	CASSSPGQSQGYTF
14	TRBV5-6	NA	TRBJ1-1	NA	TGTGCCAGCAGCTTCCGGGTCATGAACACTGAAGCTTTCTTT	CASSFRVMNTEAFF
14	TRBV19	NA	TRBJ2-2	NA	TGTGCCAGTAGTACCGGGACTAACACCGGGGAGCTGTTTTTT	CASSTGTNTGELFF
15	TRBV7-9	NA	TRBJ2-2	TRBD2	TGTGCCAGCGGACTAGCGGGGGCAAACACCGGGGAGCTGTTTTTT	CASGLAGANTGELFF
14	TRBV10-2	NA	TRBJ2-7	TRBD1	TGCGCCAGCAGTACGACAGGGGGAGACTACGAGCAGTACTTC	CASSTTGGDYEQYF
13	TRBV19	NA	TRBJ1-5	NA	TGTGCCAGTAGCCTGAACAGGGATCAGCCCCAGCATTTT	CASSLNRDQPQHF
13	TRBV6-6	NA	TRBJ1-4	NA	TGTGCCAGCAGGGCTAGGACAGTTGAAAAACTGTTTTTT	CASRARTVEKLFF
14	TRBV30	NA	TRBJ1-4	TRBD1	TGTGCCTGGAGTGTAGCAGGGGGTAATGAAAAACTGTTTTTT	CAWSVAGGNEKLFF
11	TRBV6-1	NA	TRBJ1-1	NA	TGTGCCAGCAAGGGTATGGTAGAAGCTTTCTTT	CASKGMVEAFF
15	TRBV5-8	NA	TRBJ1-1	NA	TGTGCCAGCACTGTTACCGGAAGGATTTACACTGAAGCTTTCTTT	CASTVTGRIYTEAFF
14	TRBV6-1	once	TRBJ1-2	NA	TGTGCCAGCAGCGAAAGGGCATCTAACTATGGCTACACCTTC	CASSERASNYGYTF
15	TRBV7-6	NA	TRBJ2-3	TRBD2	TGTGCCAGCAGCTTAAGTACTAGCGGGACAGATACGCAGTATTTT	CASSLSTSGTDTQYF
14	TRBV5-1	few	TRBJ2-2	NA	TGCGCCAGCAGCTTGGACAGCGCAGCCGGGGAGCTGTTTTTT	CASSLDSAAGELFF
13	TRBV15	NA	TRBJ2-5	NA	TGTGCCACCAGAGGGAAGGGGTTGGAGACCCAGTACTTC	CATRGKGLETQYF
18	TRBV10-3	NA	TRBJ2-7	TRBD1	TGTGCCATCGCGGGGACAGGGGGCGGTCGCCAAGGCTCCTACGAGCAGTACTTC	CAIAGTGGGRQGSYEQYF
14	TRBV5-6	once	TRBJ2-7	NA	TGTGCCAGCAGCTTGGGTCTAGGGACGGACGAGCAGTACTTC	CASSLGLGTDEQYF
15	TRBV10-3	NA	TRBJ2-3	NA	TGTGCCATCAGCGGCTCCGGACTATCCACAGATACGCAGTATTTT	CAISGSGLSTDTQYF
18	TRBV7-9	few	TRBJ2-4	NA	TGTGCCAGCAGCTTAGGAGGGACCAAATATGGGGCCAAAAACATTCAGTACTTC	CASSLGGTKYGAKNIQYF
17	TRBV5-1	NA	TRBJ2-1	TRBD2	TGCGCCAGCAGCCCCCCAATTCTAGCGGGAGGGCACAATGAGCAGTTCTTC	CASSPPILAGGHNEQFF
15	TRBV6-5	once	TRBJ1-1	TRBD1	TGTGCCAGCAGTTACTCGCAGCAGGGGGGCACTGAAGCTTTCTTT	CASSYSQQGGTEAFF
12	TRBV6-1	NA	TRBJ2-1	NA	TGTGCCAGCAACAGGGTGGGCAATGAGCAGTTCTTC	CASNRVGNEQFF
13	TRBV19	few	TRBJ1-2	NA	TGTGCCAGTAGGACTCAGGGGATTCAAGGCTACACCTTC	CASRTQGIQGYTF
15	TRBV6-5	NA	TRBJ1-1	NA	TGTGCCAGCAGTTACTCGAAGTTTGGGAACACTGAAGCTTTCTTT	CASSYSKFGNTEAFF
16	TRBV27	NA	TRBJ1-1	TRBD1	TGTGCCAGCAGTTTGGTTTCAGGGGGGGTGAACACTGAAGCTTTCTTT	CASSLVSGGVNTEAFF
19	TRBV4-1	NA	TRBJ2-2	TRBD1	TGCGCCAGCAGCCAAATCGGAGGCCGGGACAGGGGGCGTCCCGGGGAGCTGTTTTTT	CASSQIGGRDRGRPGELFF
16	TRBV11-2	NA	TRBJ1-5	NA	TGTGCCAGCAGCTACGGAAGGGGGGTAGGCGATCAGCCCCAGCATTTT	CASSYGRGVGDQPQHF
12	TRBV6-5	NA	TRBJ1-4	NA	TGTGCCAGCAGTCCAGGGGTTGAAAAACTGTTTTTT	CASSPGVEKLFF
14	TRBV27	NA	TRBJ2-3	NA	TGTGCCAGCAGTCCGGGCCCTTCACAAGATACGCAGTATTTT	CASSPGPSQDTQYF
16	TRBV19	NA	TRBJ2-3	NA	TGTGCCAGTAGTATAGGAGGGGGGCGAGGGGCAGATACGCAGTATTTT	CASSIGGGRGADTQYF
16	TRBV9	NA	TRBJ1-1	NA	TGTGCCAGCAGCGTAGTGCCAGGGCAAGGGGGAACTGAAGCTTTCTTT	CASSVVPGQGGTEAFF
14	TRBV7-2	NA	TRBJ1-2	NA	TGTGCCAGCAGCCTTAACAGTGTTGGGGGTGGCTACACCTTC	CASSLNSVGGGYTF
16	TRBV5-1	NA	TRBJ2-3	TRBD2	TGCGCCAGCAGCTCGGGAACGGGGGGTGGCACAGATACGCAGTATTTT	CASSSGTGGGTDTQYF
13	TRBV11-3	NA	TRBJ2-7	NA	TGTGCCAGCAGCTCCACAGGGCTCTCCGAGCAGTACTTC	CASSSTGLSEQYF
13	TRBV19	NA	TRBJ2-1	NA	TGTGCCAGTTCTACGGAACTGTACAATGAGCAGTTCTTC	CASSTELYNEQFF
13	TRBV6-4	once	TRBJ2-7	TRBD1	TGTGCCAGCAGCGCAAACCCAGGGGGCGAGCAGTACTTC	CASSANPGGEQYF
16	TRBV10-3	NA	TRBJ1-5	NA	TGTGCCATCAGCCTCGACAGGCCGTATAGCAATCAGCCCCAGCATTTT	CAISLDRPYSNQPQHF
16	TRBV19	NA	TRBJ2-4	NA	TGTGCCAGTAACTCGGTACGGATCTCGGGCAAAAACATTCAGTACTTC	CASNSVRISGKNIQYF
13	TRBV4-3	NA	TRBJ2-1	NA	TGCGCCAGCAGCCAAGATATGGGAGATGAGCAGTTCTTC	CASSQDMGDEQFF
13	TRBV4-1	NA	TRBJ1-2	NA	TGCGCCAGCAGCCAAGATACGGACTATGGCTACACCTTC	CASSQDTDYGYTF
14	TRBV7-6	NA	TRBJ2-1	NA	TGTGCCAGCAGCCCGCACGGGCAAACCAATGAGCAGTTCTTC	CASSPHGQTNEQFF
13	TRBV2	NA	TRBJ1-2	TRBD1	TGTGCCAGCAGTGAGGACAGGTGGTCTGGCTACACCTTC	CASSEDRWSGYTF
16	TRBV7-2	NA	TRBJ1-5	NA	TGTGCCAGCAGCTTAGGTATCGCAGGGAGCAATCAGCCCCAGCATTTT	CASSLGIAGSNQPQHF
15	TRBV4-3	NA	TRBJ2-1	NA	TGCGCCAGCAGCCAAGGGACTTTCGACTACAATGAGCAGTTCTTC	CASSQGTFDYNEQFF
12	TRBV11-2	NA	TRBJ1-3	NA	TGTGCCAGCAGCTTTACGGGAAACACCATATATTTT	CASSFTGNTIYF
13	TRBV29-1	NA	TRBJ1-4	TRBD1	TGCAGCGTTGTGGGACAGGGGGGTGAAAAACTGTTTTTT	CSVVGQGGEKLFF
16	TRBV7-8	NA	TRBJ2-7	TRBD1	TGTGCCAGCAGCTCCGATAACTTTCGACAGGGAAACGAGCAGTACTTC	CASSSDNFRQGNEQYF
15	TRBV7-6	NA	TRBJ2-1	NA	TGTGCCAGCAGCTTAGCGGTAGCGGCCTACAATGAGCAGTTCTTC	CASSLAVAAYNEQFF
16	TRBV9	NA	TRBJ2-3	TRBD2	TGTGCCAGCAGCGTAGGCACTAGCGGAGGCACAGATACGCAGTATTTT	CASSVGTSGGTDTQYF
15	TRBV4-1	NA	TRBJ2-1	TRBD2	TGCGCCAGCAGCCCCGGGACTAGTGATAACAATGAGCAGTTCTTC	CASSPGTSDNNEQFF